Sequencing of this TCR beta chain was carried out in a study of T cell responses to AZD1222 COVID-19 vaccine. The table came from immunoSEQ multiplex PCR; TCRdb's copy has only in-frame clones and leaves some out. The sample yields 110,000 or so clones, approximately 89% seen once. Only a few counts were recorded for this clone. Germline-derived CDR1 and CDR2 are SGHDN and FVKESK. The CDR3 has 18 amino acids. V lost 1 base and J lost 1; bases outside the gene matches: 8. The specimen comprised peripheral blood, sampled 28 days after the second AZD1222 dose. The chain uses TRBV14 and TRBJ2-1; 9 bases fit TRBD2. This clonotype was sampled from an adult who received the AZD1222 COVID-19 vaccine. CDR3 in amino acids: CASSQGLAGMNSYNEQFF. In nucleotides, the CDR3 is TGTGCCAGCAGCCAAGGGCTAGCGGGGATGAATTCCTACAATGAGCAGTTCTTC.